This passage covers 11 T cell receptor beta chains from one sample sequenced in a study of regulatory T cells. No cognate antigen is known for these TCRs. Points from the study as a whole: In CD3G-deficient patients, conventional CD4+ T cells were enriched for hydrophobic CDR3 residues at positions 6 and 7.

The primer mix had 52 TRBV and 13 TRBJ primers. The assay was immunoSEQ multiplex PCR, and TCRdb's table has in-frame clones only and misses some. The sample shows 30,000 to 40,000 clones, roughly 90% of them seen only once. Sequencing input: conventional CD4+ T cells sorted from blood. The receptors shown here come from a person aged 18 to 35 with CD3G deficiency.

This chain links TRBV5-1 with TRBJ2-3; no clear D. Germline CDR1 reads SGHRS; CDR2 reads YFSETQ. Trimming removed 0 bases from V and 2 bases from J, with 7 bases in between. The CDR3 totals 14 residues. CDR3 residues: CASSLGVPTDTQYF. The CDR3 nucleotides read TGCGCCAGCAGCTTGGGGGTTCCCACAGATACGCAGTATTTT.

This chain uses TRBV6-6 with TRBJ1-1; D unresolved. Deletions cut 8 bases from V and 5 bases from J, with 12 bases between. The CDR3 runs 12 residues. Germline loops: CDR1 MNHNY, CDR2 SVGAGI (reference sequence). The CDR3 sequence: CASSFKGTEAFF. CDR3 sequence (DNA): TGTGCCAGCTCCTTCAAGGGAACTGAAGCTTTCTTT.

The genes are TRBV6-1 and TRBJ1-3; D remains ambiguous. The CDR3 has 16 amino acids. The V and J ends lost 2 bases and 0 bases respectively, with 11 bases between them. The germline V gene encodes CDR1 MNHNS and CDR2 SASEGT. The CDR3 DNA sequence: TGTGCCAGCAGTGAAATTCGGAGGGCCTCTGGAAACACCATATATTTT. Translating gives CASSEIRRASGNTIYF.

The chain carries TRBV6-6 and TRBJ1-1; 7 bases are shared with TRBD1. The CDR3 length is 15 residues. With V trimmed by 5 bases and J by 2 bases, 8 bases remained unmatched. Germline CDR1 reads MNHNY; CDR2 reads SVGAGI (reference sequence). The CDR3 nucleotides are TGTGCCAGCAGTCGGCCAGGGGGAGCAAACACTGAAGCTTTCTTT. It specifies CASSRPGGANTEAFF.

The chain carries TRBV28 and TRBJ1-2; 7 bases are a match to TRBD1. The germline gives CDR1 MDHEN, CDR2 SYDVKM. The CDR3 spans 13 residues. V was pared by 6 bases and J by 6 bases, with 7 bases of the junction left unmatched. CDR3 nucleotides: TGTGCCAGCAGCGCCGGGAGGGGGCATGGCTACACCTTC. Amino acids: CASSAGRGHGYTF.

The chain carries TRBV28 and TRBJ2-7, with unresolved D. CDR1 and CDR2 (germline): MDHEN, SYDVKM. Trimming pared 5 bases from V and 3 bases from J, leaving 17 bases between. CDR3 length: 15 residues. CDR3 DNA: TGTGCCAGCAGTGTGGGCGGACCGGGCCACTACGAGCAGTACTTC. As protein: CASSVGGPGHYEQYF.

The CDR3 region has the DNA TGCGCCAGCAGCTTGTCTGGGGACGGTAATGAAAAACTGTTTTTT. Translation gives CASSLSGDGNEKLFF. The chain uses TRBV5-1 and TRBJ1-4, with D tentatively TRBD1 (5 bases). The CDR3 covers 15 residues. CDR1 is SGHRS, CDR2 YFSETQ, per germline. Trimming cost V 1 base and J 4 bases, with 11 bases left between them.

The DNA of the CDR3 is TGTGCCAGCAGTTTGGGTCGGGGATCCGAAAAACTGTTTTTT. This sequence encodes CASSLGRGSEKLFF. The chain links TRBV6-6 to TRBJ1-4, with D uncertain. CDR3 length: 14 amino acids. The germline V gene encodes CDR1 MNHNY and CDR2 SVGAGI (reference sequence). V was cut by 4 bases and J by 8 bases, with 14 bases left in between.

The chain has TRBV28 and TRBJ2-7, with D uncertain. The ends were cut back, 5 bases at V and 4 bases at J, with 6 bases in the middle. The CDR3 has 11 amino acids. CDR1 and CDR2 (germline): MDHEN, SYDVKM. The CDR3 DNA is TGTGCCAGCAGTCGAGGTTACGAGCAGTACTTC. It specifies CASSRGYEQYF.

CDR3 in amino acids: CASSERGDTQYF. The CDR3 DNA follows: TGTGCCAGCAGTGAGAGGGGAGATACGCAGTATTTT. The V call is TRBV6-1, the J call TRBJ2-3; D might be TRBD1 or TRBD2, each matching 5 bases. This CDR3 spans 12 amino acids. Looked up from germline, CDR1 is MNHNS and CDR2 is SASEGT. The germline V and J ends were trimmed by 3 bases and 5 bases, with 6 bases remaining between them.

The chain joins TRBV28 to TRBJ2-3; no reliable D call. The CDR3 runs 12 residues. Germline CDR1 is MDHEN and CDR2 is SYDVKM. V was cut by 3 bases and J by 7 bases, with 8 bases left in between. The CDR3: CASSFRRNTQYF. In nucleotides, the CDR3 is TGTGCCAGCAGTTTCAGGCGGAATACGCAGTATTTT.